This T cell receptor beta chain appears in the sequencing data of a study of blood T cell repertoires in COVID-19. Study-wide context: Sources were T cells, B-cell-depleted T cells, or PBMCs; the material itself was cDNA or gDNA.

Trimming cost V 4 bases and J 5 bases, with 20 bases left between them. The CDR3 has 16 residues. Germline CDR1 and CDR2: ENHRY and SYGVKD. Clones were read by immunoSEQ multiplex PCR, and TCRdb kept only the in-frame ones, dropping some. The sample yields 210,000 or so clones, approximately 81% seen once. The receptor comes from a woman older than 75 with active or convalescent COVID-19. The chain links TRBV10-3 to TRBJ2-5; the D gene is possibly TRBD2 (6 bases). Sequenced material: peripheral blood. The CDR3 DNA follows: TGTGCCATCAGTGCGGGGACTGACCGAGGTCGGGAGACCCAGTACTTC. Translating it yields CAISAGTDRGRETQYF.